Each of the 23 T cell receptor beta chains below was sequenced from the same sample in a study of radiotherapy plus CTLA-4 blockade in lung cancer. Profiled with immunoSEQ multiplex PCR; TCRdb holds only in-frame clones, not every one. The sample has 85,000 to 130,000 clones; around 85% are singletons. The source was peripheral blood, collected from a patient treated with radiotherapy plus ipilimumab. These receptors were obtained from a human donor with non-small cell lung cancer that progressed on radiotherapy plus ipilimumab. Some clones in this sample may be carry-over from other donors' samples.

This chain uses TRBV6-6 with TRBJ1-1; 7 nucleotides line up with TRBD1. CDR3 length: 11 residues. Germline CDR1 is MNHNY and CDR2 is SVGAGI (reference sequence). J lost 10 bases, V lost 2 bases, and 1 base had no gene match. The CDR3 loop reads CASSYRTGAFF. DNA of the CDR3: TGTGCCAGCAGTTACCGGACAGGAGCTTTCTTT.

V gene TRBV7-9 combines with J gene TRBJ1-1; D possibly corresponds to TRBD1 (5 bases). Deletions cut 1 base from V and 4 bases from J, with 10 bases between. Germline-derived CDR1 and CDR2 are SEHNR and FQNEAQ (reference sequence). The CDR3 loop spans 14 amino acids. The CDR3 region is CASSLETRGTEAFF. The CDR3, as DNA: TGTGCCAGCAGCTTAGAAACAAGGGGCACTGAAGCTTTCTTT.

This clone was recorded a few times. CDR3 in DNA: TGTGCCAGCAGCTCGCGACAGGGTGGGAATTCACCCCTCCACTTT. Residues: CASSSRQGGNSPLHF. The chain carries TRBV7-9 and TRBJ1-6; 7 bases fit TRBD1. Per germline, CDR1 SEHNR and CDR2 FQNEAQ (reference sequence). The CDR3 is 15 amino acids. V lost 4 bases to trimming and J lost 7 bases; unmatched junction nucleotides: 7. Full variable domain (remainder filled in from reference TRBV7-9 and TRBJ1-6): DTGVSQNPRHKITKRGQNVTFRCDPISEHNRLYWYRQTLGQGPEFLTYFQNEAQLEKSRLLSDRFSAERPKGSFSTLEIQRTEQGDSAMYLCASSSRQGGNSPLHFGNGTRLTVT.

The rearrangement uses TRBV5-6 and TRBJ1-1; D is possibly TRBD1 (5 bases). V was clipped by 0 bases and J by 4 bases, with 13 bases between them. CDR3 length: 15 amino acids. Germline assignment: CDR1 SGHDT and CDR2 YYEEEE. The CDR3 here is CASSLAWRGGTEAFF. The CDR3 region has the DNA TGTGCCAGCAGCTTGGCCTGGCGGGGGGGCACTGAAGCTTTCTTT.

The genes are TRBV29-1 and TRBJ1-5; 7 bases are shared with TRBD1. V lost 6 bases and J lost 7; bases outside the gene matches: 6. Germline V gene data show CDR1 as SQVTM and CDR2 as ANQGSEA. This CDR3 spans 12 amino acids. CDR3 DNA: TGCAGCGTGGGGGACAGCACCCAGCCCCAGCATTTT. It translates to CSVGDSTQPQHF. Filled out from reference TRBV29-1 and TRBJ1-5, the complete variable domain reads SAVISQKPSRDICQRGTSLTIQCQVDSQVTMMFWYRQQPGQSLTLIATANQGSEATYESGFVIDKFPISRPNLTFSTLTVSNMSPEDSSIYLCSVGDSTQPQHFGDGTRLSIL.

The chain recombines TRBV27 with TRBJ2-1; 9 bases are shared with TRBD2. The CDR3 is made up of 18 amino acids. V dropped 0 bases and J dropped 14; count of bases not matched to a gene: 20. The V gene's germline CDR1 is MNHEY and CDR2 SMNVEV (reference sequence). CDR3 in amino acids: CASSLSTVGTSRGTSKFF. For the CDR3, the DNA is TGTGCCAGCAGTTTATCCACAGTGGGAACTTCCCGGGGGACTAGCAAGTTCTTC.

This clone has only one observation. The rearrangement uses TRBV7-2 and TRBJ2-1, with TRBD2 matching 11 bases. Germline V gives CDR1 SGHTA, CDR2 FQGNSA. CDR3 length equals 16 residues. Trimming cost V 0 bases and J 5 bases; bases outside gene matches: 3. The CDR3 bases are TGTGCCAGCAGCTTAGCGTCGGGACTAGCGGACAATGAGCAGTTCTTC. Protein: CASSLASGLADNEQFF.

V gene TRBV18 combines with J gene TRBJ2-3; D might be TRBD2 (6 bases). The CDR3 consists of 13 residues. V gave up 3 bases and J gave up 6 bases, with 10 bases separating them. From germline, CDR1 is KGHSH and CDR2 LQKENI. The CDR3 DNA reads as TGTGCCAGCTCACCGACTAGTATGGATACGCAGTATTTT. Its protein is CASSPTSMDTQYF. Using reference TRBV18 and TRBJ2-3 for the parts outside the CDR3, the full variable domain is NAGVMQNPRHLVRRRGQEARLRCSPMKGHSHVYWYRQLPEEGLKFMVYLQKENIIDESGMPKERFSAEFPKEGPSILRIQQVVRGDSAAYFCASSPTSMDTQYFGPGTRLTVL.

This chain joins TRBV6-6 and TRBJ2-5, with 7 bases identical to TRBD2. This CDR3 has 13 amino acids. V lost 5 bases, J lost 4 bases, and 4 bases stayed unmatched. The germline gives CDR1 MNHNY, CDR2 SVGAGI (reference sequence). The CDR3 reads CASSPGGGETQYF. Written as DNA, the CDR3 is TGTGCCAGCAGTCCGGGGGGTGGAGAGACCCAGTACTTC.

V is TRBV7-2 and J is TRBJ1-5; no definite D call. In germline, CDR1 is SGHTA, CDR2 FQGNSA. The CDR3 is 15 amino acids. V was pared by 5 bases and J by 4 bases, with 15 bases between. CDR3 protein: CASSPQVGRNQPQHF. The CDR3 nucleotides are TGTGCCAGCAGCCCCCAAGTAGGGAGAAATCAGCCCCAGCATTTT.

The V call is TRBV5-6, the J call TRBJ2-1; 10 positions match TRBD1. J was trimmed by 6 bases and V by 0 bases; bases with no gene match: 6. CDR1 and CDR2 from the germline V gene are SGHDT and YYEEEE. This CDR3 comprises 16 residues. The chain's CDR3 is CASSLVPRDRGNEQFF. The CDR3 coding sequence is TGTGCCAGCAGCTTGGTTCCCCGGGACAGGGGCAATGAGCAGTTCTTC. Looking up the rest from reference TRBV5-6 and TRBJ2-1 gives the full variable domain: DAGVTQSPTHLIKTRGQQVTLRCSPKSGHDTVSWYQQALGQGPQFIFQYYEEEERQRGNFPDRFSGHQFPNYSSELNVNALLLGDSALYLCASSLVPRDRGNEQFFGPGTRLTVL.

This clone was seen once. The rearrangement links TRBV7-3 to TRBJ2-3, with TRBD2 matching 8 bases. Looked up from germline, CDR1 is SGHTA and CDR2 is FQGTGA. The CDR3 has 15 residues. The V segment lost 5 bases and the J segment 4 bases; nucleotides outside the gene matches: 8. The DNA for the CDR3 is TGTGCCAGCAGCCCCCGGGGGGGCGGTGCAGATACGCAGTATTTT. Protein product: CASSPRGGGADTQYF.

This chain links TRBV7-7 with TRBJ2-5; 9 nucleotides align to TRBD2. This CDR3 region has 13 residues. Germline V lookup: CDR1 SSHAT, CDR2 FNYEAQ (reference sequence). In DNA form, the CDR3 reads TGTGCTAGCGGGGAGCGGGGGGCGGAGACCCAGTACTTC. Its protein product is CASGERGAETQYF.

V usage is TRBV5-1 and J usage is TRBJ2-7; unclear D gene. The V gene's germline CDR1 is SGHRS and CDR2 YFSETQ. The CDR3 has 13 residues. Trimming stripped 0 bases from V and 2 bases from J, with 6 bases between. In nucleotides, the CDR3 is TGCGCCAGCAGCTTGGTAGGTCCCTACGAGCAGTACTTC. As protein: CASSLVGPYEQYF.

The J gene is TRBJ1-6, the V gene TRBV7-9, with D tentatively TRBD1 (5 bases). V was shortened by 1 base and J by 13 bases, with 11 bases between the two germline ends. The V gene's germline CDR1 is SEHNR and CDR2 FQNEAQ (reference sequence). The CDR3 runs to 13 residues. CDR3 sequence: CASSLDQGFPLHF. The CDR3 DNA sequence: TGTGCCAGCAGCTTAGACCAGGGCTTCCCCCTCCACTTT. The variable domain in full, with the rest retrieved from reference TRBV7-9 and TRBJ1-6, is DTGVSQNPRHKITKRGQNVTFRCDPISEHNRLYWYRQTLGQGPEFLTYFQNEAQLEKSRLLSDRFSAERPKGSFSTLEIQRTEQGDSAMYLCASSLDQGFPLHFGNGTRLTVT.

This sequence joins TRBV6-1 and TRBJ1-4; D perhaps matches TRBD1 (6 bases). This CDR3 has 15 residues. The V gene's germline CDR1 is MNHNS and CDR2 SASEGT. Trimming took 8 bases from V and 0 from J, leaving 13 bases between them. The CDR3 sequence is CASLRGGTTNEKLFF. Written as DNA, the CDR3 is TGTGCCAGCTTAAGGGGGGGAACAACTAATGAAAAACTGTTTTTT.

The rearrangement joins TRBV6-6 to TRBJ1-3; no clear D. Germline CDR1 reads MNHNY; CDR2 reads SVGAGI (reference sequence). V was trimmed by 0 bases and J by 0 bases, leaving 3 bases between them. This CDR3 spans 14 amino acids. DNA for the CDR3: TGTGCCAGCAGTTACTCGTACTCTGGAAACACCATATATTTT. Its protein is CASSYSYSGNTIYF.

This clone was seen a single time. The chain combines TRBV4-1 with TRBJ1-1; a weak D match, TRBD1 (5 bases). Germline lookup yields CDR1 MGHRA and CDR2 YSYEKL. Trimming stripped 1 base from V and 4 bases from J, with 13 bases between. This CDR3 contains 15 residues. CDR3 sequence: CASSQAGRGVTEAFF. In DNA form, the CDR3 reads TGCGCCAGCAGCCAAGCGGGCCGAGGGGTCACTGAAGCTTTCTTT.

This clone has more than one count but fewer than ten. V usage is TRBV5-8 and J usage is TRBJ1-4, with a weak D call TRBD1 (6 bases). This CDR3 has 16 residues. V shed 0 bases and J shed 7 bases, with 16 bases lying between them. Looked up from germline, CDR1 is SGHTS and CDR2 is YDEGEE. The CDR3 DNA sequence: TGTGCCAGCAGCTTGGCCGGGACACCCATTTTTGAAAAACTGTTTTTT. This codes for CASSLAGTPIFEKLFF.

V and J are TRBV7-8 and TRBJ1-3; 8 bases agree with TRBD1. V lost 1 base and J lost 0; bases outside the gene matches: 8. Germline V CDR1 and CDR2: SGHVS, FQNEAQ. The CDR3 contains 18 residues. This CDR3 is CASSLGPTGGASGNTIYF. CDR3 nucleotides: TGTGCCAGCAGCTTAGGGCCCACAGGGGGTGCCTCTGGAAACACCATATATTTT. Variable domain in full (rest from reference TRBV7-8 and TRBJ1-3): GAGVSQSPRYKVAKRGQDVALRCDPISGHVSLFWYQQALGQGPEFLTYFQNEAQLDKSGLPSDRFFAERPEGSVSTLKIQRTQQEDSAVYLCASSLGPTGGASGNTIYFGEGSWLTVV.

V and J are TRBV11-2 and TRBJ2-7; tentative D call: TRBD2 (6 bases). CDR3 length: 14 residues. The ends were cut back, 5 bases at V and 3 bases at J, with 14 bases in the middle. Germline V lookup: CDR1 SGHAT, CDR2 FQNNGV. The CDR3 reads CASSLRGRDYEQYF. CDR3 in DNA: TGTGCCAGCAGCCTTCGCGGGCGGGACTACGAGCAGTACTTC.

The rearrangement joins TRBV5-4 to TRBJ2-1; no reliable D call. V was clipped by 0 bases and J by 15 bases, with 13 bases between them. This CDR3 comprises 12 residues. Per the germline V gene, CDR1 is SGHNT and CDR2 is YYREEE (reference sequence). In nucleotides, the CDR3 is TGTGCCAGCAGCTTGGGGCCCTCTTGGCGGTTCTTC. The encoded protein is CASSLGPSWRFF.

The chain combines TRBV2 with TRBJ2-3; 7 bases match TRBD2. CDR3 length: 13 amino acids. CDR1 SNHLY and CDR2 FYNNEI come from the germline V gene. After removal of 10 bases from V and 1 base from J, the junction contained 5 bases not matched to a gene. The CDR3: CANLGGGTDTQYF. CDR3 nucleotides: TGTGCCAACCTGGGAGGGGGCACAGATACGCAGTATTTT.